This is a list of T cell receptor beta chains from one sample in a study of a mutant IDH1 vaccine in newly diagnosed glioma. The data were produced by immunoSEQ multiplex PCR, yet TCRdb's version contains in-frame clones alone and is incomplete. The sample consists of approximately 88,000 clones, about four fifths of them appearing once. The material sequenced was PBMCs, taken from a glioma patient treated with radiotherapy, temozolomide or both. These receptors all come from a middle-aged man with glioma. Both conserved end residues are part of each CDR3.

j_call: TRBJ2-7
v_call: TRBV7-9
cdr3_aa: CASSLGTGIYEQYF

j_call: TRBJ1-5
v_call: TRBV4-2
cdr3_aa: CASSQDWGQPQHF

j_call: TRBJ2-3
v_call: TRBV7-8
cdr3_aa: CASSLKLSTDTQYF

j_call: TRBJ1-5
v_call: TRBV28
cdr3_aa: CASSFSGRQPQHF

j_call: TRBJ2-5
v_call: TRBV19
cdr3_aa: CASSIVHRETQYF

j_call: TRBJ2-1
v_call: TRBV19
cdr3_aa: CASSIGPGRGDYNEQFF

j_call: TRBJ1-3
v_call: TRBV27
cdr3_aa: CASSQVPGNTIYF

j_call: TRBJ2-5
v_call: TRBV7-2
cdr3_aa: CASSLDSQETQYF

j_call: TRBJ2-7
v_call: TRBV6-1
cdr3_aa: CASSPREGGYEQYF

j_call: TRBJ1-4
v_call: TRBV18
cdr3_aa: CASSPRTGEEEKLFF

j_call: TRBJ2-3
v_call: TRBV10-3
cdr3_aa: CAISDLARGLPDTQYF

j_call: TRBJ2-7
v_call: TRBV5-1
cdr3_aa: CASSFWSGRAAYEQYF

j_call: TRBJ1-4
v_call: TRBV6-1
cdr3_aa: CASIQGPTNEKLFF

j_call: TRBJ2-3
v_call: TRBV5-4
cdr3_aa: CASSRNLDTQYF

j_call: TRBJ2-7
v_call: TRBV7-6
cdr3_aa: CASSLSIAGEQYF

j_call: TRBJ1-4
v_call: TRBV30
cdr3_aa: CAWKKGGTLFF

j_call: TRBJ1-1
v_call: TRBV6-5
cdr3_aa: CASSWPGLNPNTEAFF

j_call: TRBJ2-6
v_call: TRBV7-9
cdr3_aa: CASSRSDSSSGANVLTF

j_call: TRBJ2-1
v_call: TRBV5-4
cdr3_aa: CASSIEDGEQFF

j_call: TRBJ2-1
v_call: TRBV7-3
cdr3_aa: CASSFLAGGDEQFF

j_call: TRBJ2-5
v_call: TRBV7-6
cdr3_aa: CASSPVDSQETQYF

j_call: TRBJ2-3
v_call: TRBV30
cdr3_aa: CAWSVSDTQYF

j_call: TRBJ2-7
v_call: TRBV6-1
cdr3_aa: CASSGDRIYEQYF

j_call: TRBJ2-7
v_call: TRBV11-2
cdr3_aa: CASSLWGSYEQYF

j_call: TRBJ1-2
v_call: TRBV9
cdr3_aa: CASSVLDRVLDGYTF

j_call: TRBJ1-1
v_call: TRBV6-5
cdr3_aa: CASRGIYRGETEAFF

j_call: TRBJ1-2
v_call: TRBV6-5
cdr3_aa: CASNHQGVGYGYTF

j_call: TRBJ1-3
v_call: TRBV27
cdr3_aa: CASSPLVGTAGNTIYF

j_call: TRBJ2-1
v_call: TRBV4-3
cdr3_aa: CASSLGQGPGNEQFF

j_call: TRBJ1-3
v_call: TRBV28
cdr3_aa: CASSHRGNTIYF

j_call: TRBJ2-1
v_call: TRBV15
cdr3_aa: CATSIGELAVFGEQFF

j_call: TRBJ2-3
v_call: TRBV15
cdr3_aa: CATSRTGLAGELTDTQYF

j_call: TRBJ2-6
v_call: TRBV9
cdr3_aa: CASSVEGTGVAGANVLTF

j_call: TRBJ2-2
v_call: TRBV7-2
cdr3_aa: CASSLEPGRRELFF

j_call: TRBJ1-2
v_call: TRBV7-8
cdr3_aa: CASSSGRADNYGYTF

j_call: TRBJ2-2
v_call: TRBV7-9
cdr3_aa: CASSYTGAKNTGELFF

j_call: TRBJ2-5
v_call: TRBV6-5
cdr3_aa: CASSRNRGSGETQYF

j_call: TRBJ2-3
v_call: TRBV11-2
cdr3_aa: CASGAGTDTQYF

j_call: TRBJ2-7
v_call: TRBV23-1
cdr3_aa: CASSQSWQGNSNEQYF

j_call: TRBJ2-3
v_call: TRBV14
cdr3_aa: CASSQDRIGGRADTQYF

j_call: TRBJ2-3
v_call: TRBV7-9
cdr3_aa: CASSSASIASVLYPGTQYF

j_call: TRBJ1-2
v_call: TRBV29-1
cdr3_aa: CSVGGAFDYGYTF

j_call: TRBJ2-2
v_call: TRBV19
cdr3_aa: CASSMYSGATGELFF

j_call: TRBJ1-2
v_call: TRBV18
cdr3_aa: CASSPSSDYGYTF

j_call: TRBJ2-3
v_call: TRBV9
cdr3_aa: CASSVGGLAGPSDTQYF

j_call: TRBJ2-5
v_call: TRBV10-1
cdr3_aa: CAKGLRQVTQETQYF

j_call: TRBJ2-5
v_call: TRBV11-2
cdr3_aa: CASSAAGTEETQYF

j_call: TRBJ2-1
v_call: TRBV5-1
cdr3_aa: CASSRDRLFNEQFF

j_call: TRBJ2-1
v_call: TRBV11-1
cdr3_aa: CASSLNPSYNEQFF

j_call: TRBJ2-4
v_call: TRBV19
cdr3_aa: CASSIAGRGTARYF

j_call: TRBJ1-1
v_call: TRBV6-4
cdr3_aa: CASSDAASGTEAFF

j_call: TRBJ2-2
v_call: TRBV5-1
cdr3_aa: CASSLEWGELFF

j_call: TRBJ2-5
v_call: TRBV7-2
cdr3_aa: CASSPDAETQYF

j_call: TRBJ1-4
v_call: TRBV5-1
cdr3_aa: CASSLGQGLEKLFF

j_call: TRBJ2-5
v_call: TRBV5-8
cdr3_aa: CASSLAGGQETQYF

j_call: TRBJ2-5
v_call: TRBV11-2
cdr3_aa: CASSPRRGQGAFGTQYF

j_call: TRBJ1-3
v_call: TRBV25-1
cdr3_aa: CASSEFGGSGGNTIYF

j_call: TRBJ2-3
v_call: TRBV29-1
cdr3_aa: CSVGGGGTDTQYF

j_call: TRBJ2-3
v_call: TRBV4-1
cdr3_aa: CASSPLAGSSTDTQYF